One sample yielded the 15 T cell receptor beta chains listed below, sequenced in a study of cytomegalovirus exposure and HLA in healthy donors. Repertoires were generated with immunoSEQ multiplex PCR, while TCRdb's copy carries only in-frame clones and drops some. This sample has tens of thousands of clones, with 90% to 95% found just once. Sequencing was carried out using PBMCs. Receptors were obtained from a woman aged 18-29 years in good health and CMV-seronegative.

The chain uses TRBV15 and TRBJ2-1, with 9 bases fitting TRBD2. The CDR3 contains 17 residues. J was trimmed by 10 bases and V by 0 bases; bases with no gene match: 13. CDR1 LNHNV and CDR2 YYDKDF come from the germline V gene (reference sequence). CDR3 amino acids: CATSRDRLAGGPKEQFF. In DNA, the CDR3 is TGTGCCACCAGCAGAGATAGATTGGCGGGAGGGCCGAAGGAGCAGTTCTTC.

The rearrangement links TRBV18 to TRBJ1-6, with 9 bases fitting TRBD1. V was clipped by 6 bases and J by 8 bases; unmatched bases: 5. The CDR3 has 14 amino acids. Germline V gives CDR1 KGHSH, CDR2 LQKENI. The CDR3 nucleotides read TGTGCCAGCTCCCCGGGACAGGGTTATTCACCCCTCCACTTT. Translating gives CASSPGQGYSPLHF.

The gene calls are TRBV7-6 and TRBJ2-3; no reliable D call. This CDR3 is 14 amino acids long. The ends were cut back, 5 bases at V and 0 bases at J, with 9 bases in the middle. Germline assignment: CDR1 SGHVS and CDR2 FNYEAQ. For the CDR3, the DNA is TGTGCCAGCAGCCCATTGACTAGCACAGATACGCAGTATTTT. Translated: CASSPLTSTDTQYF.

The chain joins TRBV11-2 to TRBJ2-3; 7 nucleotides line up with TRBD2. The germline V gene has CDR1 SGHAT and CDR2 FQNNGV. V lost 2 bases and J lost 4; bases outside the gene matches: 6. This CDR3 contains 15 residues. CDR3 DNA sequence: TGTGCCAGCAGCTTACTCGGCGGGAGTGCAGATACGCAGTATTTT. Translation gives CASSLLGGSADTQYF.

This chain uses TRBV6-5 with TRBJ1-3; D call uncertain. Trimming cost V 6 bases and J 4 bases, with 10 bases left between them. This CDR3 comprises 13 residues. From germline, CDR1 is MNHEY and CDR2 SVGAGI. CDR3 sequence reads: CASRVTSGNTIYF. The CDR3 DNA is TGTGCCAGCAGGGTCACATCAGGAAACACCATATATTTT.

The chain carries TRBV9 and TRBJ2-5, with D perhaps TRBD1 (6 bases). CDR3 length equals 15 residues. V shed 3 bases and J shed 3 bases, with 15 bases lying between them. The V gene's germline CDR1 is SGDLS and CDR2 YYNGEE. Here the CDR3 reads CASSAYAGDEETQYF. The DNA for the CDR3 is TGTGCCAGCAGCGCCTACGCAGGGGACGAAGAGACCCAGTACTTC.

The chain recombines TRBV28 with TRBJ2-7; 13 positions match TRBD2. Trimming took 6 bases from V and 4 from J; bases not matched to a gene: 9. The CDR3 is made up of 16 amino acids. Germline loops: CDR1 MDHEN, CDR2 SYDVKM. CDR3 DNA: TGTGCCAGCAGGCCCGAGTGGACTAGCGGGAGATACGAGCAGTACTTC. This codes for CASRPEWTSGRYEQYF.

This clone occurred once. This chain links TRBV23-1 with TRBJ2-1, with 9 bases identical to TRBD2. TRBV23-1 is flagged as an ORF with uncertain function. V shed 0 bases and J 4 bases; nucleotides not matched to a gene: 4. This CDR3 spans 16 amino acids. CDR3 in amino acids: CASSQSGLALYNEQFF. As DNA, the CDR3 is TGCGCCAGCAGTCAATCTGGACTAGCGCTATACAATGAGCAGTTCTTC.

This chain joins TRBV28 and TRBJ1-1; 12 nucleotides match TRBD1. The V gene end was trimmed by 9 bases and the J gene end by 1 base; junction bases not matched to a gene: 6. The germline CDR1 and CDR2 sequences are MDHEN and SYDVKM. The CDR3 consists of 15 residues. CDR3 sequence (DNA): TGTGCCAGTTCGGGACAGGGGGCCTCGAACACTGAAGCTTTCTTT. Translated, it gives CASSGQGASNTEAFF.

V is TRBV7-2 and J is TRBJ1-5, with D maybe TRBD1 (5 bases). This CDR3 comprises 15 residues. Germline CDR1 reads SGHTA; CDR2 reads FQGNSA. The V end lost 1 base, the J end lost 6 bases, and 13 bases lay between the germline ends. CDR3 sequence reads: CASSLEGQVSQPQHF. The DNA for the CDR3 is TGTGCCAGCAGCTTAGAGGGGCAGGTGAGTCAGCCCCAGCATTTT.

V is TRBV6-5 and J is TRBJ2-1, with TRBD1 as a possible D gene (8 bases). The length of the CDR3 is 15 residues. From germline, CDR1 is MNHEY and CDR2 SVGAGI. V was clipped by 6 bases and J by 7 bases, with 19 bases between them. CDR3 in amino acids: CASSPDRGGGNEQFF. CDR3 DNA: TGTGCCAGCAGCCCCGACAGGGGAGGGGGGAATGAGCAGTTCTTC.

The V gene is TRBV13, the J gene TRBJ2-1; tentatively, D is TRBD1 (6 bases). Germline V lookup: CDR1 PRHDT, CDR2 FYEKMQ (reference sequence). CDR3 length: 18 amino acids. The V gene lost 2 bases and the J gene lost 2 bases, with 19 bases spanning the gap. CDR3 sequence (DNA): TGTGCCAGCAGCTTAATGGGGGCAGGAGCCCTACCCTACAATGAGCAGTTCTTC. Its protein product is CASSLMGAGALPYNEQFF.

The chain employs TRBV4-3 and TRBJ2-7, with 9 bases that match TRBD2. The junction had 6 bases not matched to a gene; V was cut back by 0 bases and J by 3 bases. Germline lookup yields CDR1 LGHNA and CDR2 YSLEER. The CDR3 is 16 amino acids. CDR3 amino acids: CASSQEGAGGIYEQYF. CDR3 bases: TGCGCCAGCAGCCAAGAAGGCGCGGGAGGGATCTACGAGCAGTACTTC.

This chain links TRBV7-9 with TRBJ2-1; perhaps TRBD1 as D (5 bases). Germline V gives CDR1 SEHNR, CDR2 FQNEAQ (reference sequence). The CDR3 runs to 16 residues. V shed 5 bases and J shed 0 bases, with 14 bases lying between them. The CDR3 reads CASSRLTASSYNEQFF. The CDR3 nucleotides read TGTGCCAGCAGCCGACTGACAGCGAGCTCCTACAATGAGCAGTTCTTC.

The chain employs TRBV7-8 and TRBJ1-3; unclear D gene. Germline V CDR1 and CDR2: SGHVS, FQNEAQ. The CDR3 extends over 12 amino acids. V lost 2 bases to trimming and J lost 8 bases, with 7 bases between them. This CDR3 is CASSLSVDTIYF. The CDR3 nucleotides read TGTGCCAGCAGCTTATCGGTTGACACCATATATTTT.